This is a list of T cell receptor beta chains from one sample in a study of T-cell memory formation after mild COVID-19. MiXCR, run by TCRdb on the 5' RACE reads, gives a single entry per CDR3 protein. The table includes approximately 400,000 distinct CDR3 sequences, about a sixth detected once. The sequenced material came from PBMCs or a T cell subset sorted from them (not recorded which). These receptors originate from a man younger than 35 who had mild COVID-19 (a few samples of this study predate the infection). Cell type and time point are not known. Each CDR3 is given with its conserved first and last residue. Each record gives: CDR3 DNA, CDR3 protein, J gene, clone size, V gene, D gene. D genes are given only for firm matches. Some rows mark clone size as missing; the rest say once, few, many or name a class of expanded clone.

TGCGCCAGCAGCCAGGCTAGCGGGGCCGGGGAGCTGTTTTTT,CASSQASGAGELFF,TRBJ2-2,many,TRBV4-3,TRBD2
TGTGCCAGCAGTTTTTCTACAGGGGCGAACACTGAAGCTTTCTTT,CASSFSTGANTEAFF,TRBJ1-1,.,TRBV27,TRBD1
TGTGCCAGCAGTTACCCCGAGACGGGGGGGCCTTATACGCAGTATTTT,CASSYPETGGPYTQYF,TRBJ2-3,.,TRBV11-2,TRBD2
TGTGCCACCAGTGTGGACCCCTACAATGAGCAGTTCTTC,CATSVDPYNEQFF,TRBJ2-1,few,TRBV24-1,.
TGCAGTGCTAGAGCTCCGGGACCCGACACAGATACGCAGTATTTT,CSARAPGPDTDTQYF,TRBJ2-3,once,TRBV20-1,.
TGTGCCAGCAGCCAACTAGTACGTGGAGGACGAAGGCAGTATTTT,CASSQLVRGGRRQYF,TRBJ2-3,many,TRBV3-1,.
TGTGCCAGCAGCTTGAATCCGGGACAGGGCTACGAGCAGTACTTC,CASSLNPGQGYEQYF,TRBJ2-7,many,TRBV7-3,TRBD1
TGTGCCAGCAGCAGCGGGACAGCCTCCTACAATGAGCAGTTCTTC,CASSSGTASYNEQFF,TRBJ2-1,many,TRBV5-4,.
TGCGCCAGCAGCCGAACAGGGGGCGTCTACTCTGGAAACACCATATATTTT,CASSRTGGVYSGNTIYF,TRBJ1-3,.,TRBV5-1,TRBD1
TGTGCCAGCAGCCCAGATCCGGGACGGAACTACGAGCAGTACTTC,CASSPDPGRNYEQYF,TRBJ2-7,many,TRBV7-2,.
TGTGCCAGCAGTGACAGGGCCTATTCACCCCTCCACTTT,CASSDRAYSPLHF,TRBJ1-6,once,TRBV2,.
TGTGCCAGCAGCTCTGCAGACCATAGCAATCAGCCCCAGCATTTT,CASSSADHSNQPQHF,TRBJ1-5,.,TRBV7-9,.
TGTGCCAGTAGTATAGTCACAGCGGAGCGAGAGACCCAGTACTTC,CASSIVTAERETQYF,TRBJ2-5,few,TRBV19,.
TGTGCCAGCAGTGTCGCCTCACAGCTCGAGACCCAGTACTTC,CASSVASQLETQYF,TRBJ2-5,.,TRBV6-2/TRBV6-3,.
TGTGCCAGCAGCGTGTTATACACTGAAGCTTTCTTT,CASSVLYTEAFF,TRBJ1-1,.,TRBV13,.
TGCGCCAGCAGCCAACCTACCGGGACAGGCAGCATTCAGTACTTC,CASSQPTGTGSIQYF,TRBJ2-4,few,TRBV4-3,TRBD1
TGTGCCAGCAGTTACCCTTACAGGGAGGGAAATGAAAAACTGTTTTTT,CASSYPYREGNEKLFF,TRBJ1-4,few,TRBV6-6,.
TGCAGTGCTTTTCAGCCCCAGCATTTT,CSAFQPQHF,TRBJ1-5,few,TRBV20-1,.
TGTGCCAGCAGTTACCACCTAAACTATGGCTACACCTTC,CASSYHLNYGYTF,TRBJ1-2,.,TRBV6-5,.
TGTGCCACCAGGAGAGTAGCGGGGGACGCCACAGATACGCAGTATTTT,CATRRVAGDATDTQYF,TRBJ2-3,.,TRBV24-1,TRBD2
TGTGCCAGCAGCTTAGTGAACACTGAAGCTTTCTTT,CASSLVNTEAFF,TRBJ1-1,many,TRBV7-2,.
TGCGCCAGCAGCCGGACAGGCTATGAAAAACTGTTTTTT,CASSRTGYEKLFF,TRBJ1-4,few,TRBV4-1,TRBD1
TGTGCCAGCAGCCCCGCAGGGGTGAACACTGAAGCTTTCTTT,CASSPAGVNTEAFF,TRBJ1-1,.,TRBV7-2,.
TGTGCCAGCAGTCCTCAGGGGTCCGGAAACACCATATATTTT,CASSPQGSGNTIYF,TRBJ1-3,many,TRBV18,.
TGCGCCAGCAGCTGGGCGCCCGGAGGGGGCGGGGAGCTGTTTTTT,CASSWAPGGGGELFF,TRBJ2-2,few,TRBV5-1,.
TGTGCCAGCAGCTCGTCGGGGGTTGGTGAGCAGTTCTTC,CASSSSGVGEQFF,TRBJ2-1,few,TRBV7-7,.
TGCGCCAGCAGTCAATCGGAGGAAGTGGGCACAGATACGCAGTATTTT,CASSQSEEVGTDTQYF,TRBJ2-3,many,TRBV23-1,.
TGCAGCGTTGGGGGGCCTGGTGAAGCTTTCTTT,CSVGGPGEAFF,TRBJ1-1,few,TRBV29-1,.
TGTGCCAGCAGTCGAGGAGGAACGGCACAGGATACGCAGTATTTT,CASSRGGTAQDTQYF,TRBJ2-3,few,TRBV7-2,.
TGTGCCAGCAGCCTGGATGCGGTGGGCTACACCTTC,CASSLDAVGYTF,TRBJ1-2,.,TRBV7-9,.
TGTGCCAGCAGCGACTTCCCCTCTGGGGCCAACGTCCTGACTTTC,CASSDFPSGANVLTF,TRBJ2-6,.,TRBV9,.